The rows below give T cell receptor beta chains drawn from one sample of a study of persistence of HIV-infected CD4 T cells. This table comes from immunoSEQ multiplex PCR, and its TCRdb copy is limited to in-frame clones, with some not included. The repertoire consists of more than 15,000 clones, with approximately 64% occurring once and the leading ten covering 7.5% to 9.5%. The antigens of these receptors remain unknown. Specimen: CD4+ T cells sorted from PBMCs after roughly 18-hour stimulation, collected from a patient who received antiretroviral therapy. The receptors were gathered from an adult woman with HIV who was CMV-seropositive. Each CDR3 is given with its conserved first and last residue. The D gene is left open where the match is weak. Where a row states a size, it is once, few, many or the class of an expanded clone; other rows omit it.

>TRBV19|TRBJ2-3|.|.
CASSISASTDTQYF
TGTGCCAGTAGTATATCAGCTAGCACAGATACGCAGTATTTT
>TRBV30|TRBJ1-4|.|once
CAWSRVTNEKLFF
TGTGCCTGGAGTCGGGTAACTAATGAAAAACTGTTTTTT
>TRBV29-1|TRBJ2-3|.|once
CSVKDGYTDTQYF
TGCAGCGTAAAGGACGGCTACACAGATACGCAGTATTTT
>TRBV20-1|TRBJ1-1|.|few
CSASGSGRGTEAFF
TGCAGTGCTAGTGGATCCGGGCGAGGCACTGAAGCTTTCTTT
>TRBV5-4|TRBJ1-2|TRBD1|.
CASAPGTGGNGYTF
TGTGCCAGCGCACCCGGGACAGGGGGCAATGGCTACACCTTC
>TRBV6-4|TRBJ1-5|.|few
CASSYRENQPQHF
TGTGCCAGCAGTTACAGGGAGAATCAGCCCCAGCATTTT
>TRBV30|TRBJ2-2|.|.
CAWSVRLGWNTGELFF
TGTGCCTGGAGTGTTCGGCTCGGCTGGAACACCGGGGAGCTGTTTTTT
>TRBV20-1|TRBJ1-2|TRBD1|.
CSARRDRGYTF
TGCAGTGCTAGGCGGGACAGGGGCTACACCTTC
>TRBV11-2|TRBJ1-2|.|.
CASSLSVQGGTF
TGTGCCAGCAGCTTATCCGTCCAGGGAGGCACCTTC
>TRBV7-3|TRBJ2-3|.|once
CASSLSFSPDTQYF
TGTGCCAGCAGCTTAAGTTTTAGCCCAGATACGCAGTATTTT
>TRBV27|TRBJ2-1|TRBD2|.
CASSRWGGGANEQFF
TGTGCCAGCAGCCGTTGGGGCGGGGGGGCCAATGAGCAGTTCTTC
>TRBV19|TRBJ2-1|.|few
CASSHKGSYNEQFF
TGTGCCAGTAGCCACAAGGGGTCCTACAATGAGCAGTTCTTC
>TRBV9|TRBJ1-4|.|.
CASSQRPGEGGEKLFF
TGTGCCAGCAGCCAAAGACCGGGAGAAGGGGGGGAAAAACTGTTTTTT
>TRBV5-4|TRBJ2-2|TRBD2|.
CASSPPPSGGNTGELFF
TGTGCCAGCAGCCCTCCACCTAGCGGGGGGAACACCGGGGAGCTGTTTTTT
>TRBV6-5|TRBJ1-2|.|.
CASSPDRDSNYGYTF
TGTGCCAGCAGCCCCGACCGAGACTCTAACTATGGCTACACCTTC
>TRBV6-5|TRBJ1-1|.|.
CASHRGEGYTEAFF
TGTGCCAGCCACCGTGGGGAGGGGTACACTGAAGCTTTCTTT